This T cell receptor beta chain emerged from a study of regulatory T cells in long-lasting Graves disease. Study-level findings and limits: Between persistent patients, roughly 2,600 public clonotypes were shared, exceeding the 900 to 1,000 shared between new patients. Persistent disease showed a preference for TRBV28, TRBJ1-2 and TRBJ2-5.

Specified time point: persistent/refractory GD, antithyroid drugs over 5 years with positive TRAb. PBMC RNA served as the TCR library source. The patients were enrolled through endocrinology in Xi'an, China. This clonotype was seen only a few times. What it recognizes is unknown. V was pared by 5 bases and J by 0 bases, with 7 bases between. Germline V CDR1 and CDR2: MNHEY, SVGEGT. CDR3 length: 14 amino acids. Library construction for TCR beta used iRepertoire HTBI primers and Arm-PCR of CDR3 regions. TCRdb processed the multiplex PCR reads anew with MiXCR; each CDR3 protein has one entry. The top ten clones hold less than 15% of a sample with a few hundred thousand distinct CDR3 sequences, around a fifth of them seen once.

V gene TRBV6-2 or TRBV6-3 combines with J gene TRBJ2-2; D possibly corresponds to TRBD1 (6 bases). The sequence came from a female donor with Graves disease. The material sequenced was peripheral blood mononuclear cells (PBMCs), taken when the disease was refractory, from a patient treated with antithyroid drugs. Here the CDR3 reads CASSRTANTGELFF. DNA of the CDR3: TGTGCCAGCAGTCGGACAGCGAACACCGGGGAGCTGTTTTTT.